Below, 24 T cell receptor beta chains from the same sample are listed, as sequenced in a study of beta chain features in type 1 diabetes. Findings and caveats of the study: Type 1 diabetes patients showed a moderate but significant shortening of TCRB CDR3s in all four CD4+ subsets.

Their specific antigens are unknown. Every isolated RNA sample was fully reverse transcribed, so sequencing captured expressed TCRB transcripts. Using immunoSEQ multiplex PCR, the repertoire was profiled, and TCRdb retains in-frame clones only, with some absent. The repertoire holds approximately 260,000 clones, 20% seen once, with more than 0.025% in the top ten. Sequencing used naive CD4+ T cells from blood. The receptors here all came from a woman aged 35 to 49 with type 1 diabetes.

This clone was counted a few times. V gene TRBV4-2 combines with J gene TRBJ2-3; 9 bases line up with TRBD2. Germline V gene data show CDR1 as LGHNA and CDR2 as YNFKEQ. The CDR3 loop spans 17 amino acids. After removal of 5 bases from V and 1 base from J, the junction contained 10 bases not matched to a gene. CDR3 sequence: CASSGRGGSLGTDTQYF. The CDR3 bases are TGTGCCAGCAGCGGGCGGGGGGGCAGTCTGGGCACAGATACGCAGTATTTT.

This clone showed up just a few times. At one boundary the junction diverges from the germline segment, which might be a read error. This chain links TRBV2 with TRBJ2-2; D uncertain. Germline V gene lookup returns CDR1 SNHLY and CDR2 FYNNEI. The CDR3 is 14 amino acids. The CDR3 sequence: CASSEMENSGELFF. For the CDR3, the DNA is TGTGCCAGCAGCGAGATGGAGAACTCCGGGGAGCTGTTTTTT.

The CDR3 DNA sequence: TGTGCCAGCGACAGTCGGCTAGCGAGCAACACCGGGGAGCTGTTTTTT. Translating gives CASDSRLASNTGELFF. The chain combines TRBV28 with TRBJ2-2; tentative D call: TRBD2 (6 bases). The CDR3 covers 16 residues. V lost 8 bases, J lost 2 bases, and 18 bases lay in between. The germline gives CDR1 MDHEN, CDR2 SYDVKM.

This clone was observed a handful of times. The rearrangement joins TRBV5-4 to TRBJ1-6; D may be TRBD1 (5 bases). The CDR3 sequence is 15 residues long. V was pared by 3 bases and J by 8 bases, with 15 bases between. The V gene's germline CDR1 is SGHNT and CDR2 YYREEE (reference sequence). The CDR3 loop reads CASSSGTGGDSPLHF. The CDR3 bases are TGTGCCAGCAGCTCGGGGACTGGAGGGGATTCACCCCTCCACTTT.

This clone has only a few counts. The chain employs TRBV29-1 and TRBJ1-2, with 7 bases lining up with TRBD1. The V gene's germline CDR1 is SQVTM and CDR2 ANQGSEA. V dropped 7 bases and J dropped 4; count of bases not matched to a gene: 6. The CDR3 contains 12 residues. This CDR3 reads CSGGQALYGYTF. The CDR3 DNA reads TGCAGCGGCGGACAGGCCCTCTATGGCTACACCTTC.

The chain uses TRBV7-2 and TRBJ2-1, with TRBD1 matching 7 bases. The J segment lost 12 bases and the V segment lost 5 bases, leaving 10 bases of the junction unmatched. CDR1 is SGHTA and CDR2 is FQGNSA in the germline V gene. The CDR3 consists of 13 residues. For the CDR3, the DNA is TGTGCCAGCAGCATACCCGGACAGGCCTTGCAGTTCTTC. Translation: CASSIPGQALQFF.

The V and J genes are TRBV6-5 and TRBJ1-1; TRBD1 might be the D (5 bases). Trimming left V 2 bases short and J 10 bases short, with 8 bases between. The CDR3 covers 11 residues. Germline CDR1 MNHEY, CDR2 SVGAGI. The CDR3 DNA reads TGTGCCAGCAGTTACGGGGGGAGAGCTTTCTTT. Protein: CASSYGGRAFF.

The chain links TRBV4-1 to TRBJ2-3; weak D call: TRBD2 (5 bases). CDR1 and CDR2 (germline): MGHRA, YSYEKL. The CDR3 runs 16 residues. V dropped 0 bases and J dropped 4 bases, with 14 bases sitting between them. This CDR3 reads CASSQEAGLGADTQYF. In nucleotides, the CDR3 is TGCGCCAGCAGCCAAGAAGCCGGACTTGGGGCAGATACGCAGTATTTT.

The chain combines TRBV15 with TRBJ1-1, with D maybe TRBD1 (5 bases). V was trimmed by 0 bases and J by 2 bases, leaving 19 bases between them. The CDR3 length is 18 residues. Germline V lookup: CDR1 LNHNV, CDR2 YYDKDF (reference sequence). The CDR3 spells CATSRDLGLSESNTEAFF. The CDR3 nucleotides are TGTGCCACCAGCAGAGATTTGGGGCTGAGCGAGAGTAACACTGAAGCTTTCTTT.

This rearrangement joins TRBV28 to TRBJ1-1, with D perhaps matching TRBD1 (5 bases). The germline CDR1 and CDR2 sequences are MDHEN and SYDVKM. The CDR3 has 15 amino acids. The ends were cut back, 0 bases at V and 8 bases at J, with 16 bases in the middle. CDR3 in amino acids: CASSLWVGLGGEAFF. As DNA, the CDR3 is TGTGCCAGCAGTTTATGGGTCGGGCTCGGGGGGGAAGCTTTCTTT.

The table lists this clone with a few counts. The chain links TRBV4-2 to TRBJ2-1, with 11 bases fitting TRBD2. The trim removed 10 bases at V and 4 bases at J, leaving 9 bases unmatched. This CDR3 is built from 15 residues. In germline, CDR1 is LGHNA, CDR2 YNFKEQ. CDR3 sequence (DNA): TGTGCCACCACGACTGGGACTAGCGGTTACAATGAGCAGTTCTTC. It is translated as CATTTGTSGYNEQFF.

Only a few counts were recorded for this clone. The rearrangement joins TRBV9 to TRBJ2-1; 8 nucleotides align to TRBD2. From germline, CDR1 is SGDLS and CDR2 YYNGEE. This CDR3 has 15 residues. The J segment lost 8 bases and the V segment lost 0 bases, leaving 7 bases of the junction unmatched. The CDR3 region has the DNA TGTGCCAGCAGCGTAGTATTAGCGGGATTGGATGAGCAGTTCTTC. Translation gives CASSVVLAGLDEQFF.

This clone was recorded a few times. Other DNA sequences in the same sample also yield this CDR3. The chain has TRBV30 and TRBJ2-5, with D possibly being TRBD2 (5 bases). This CDR3 has 11 residues. CDR1 is GTSNPN and CDR2 is SVGIG in the germline V gene (reference sequence). The ends were cut back, 2 bases at V and 5 bases at J, with 6 bases in the middle. Written as DNA, the CDR3 is TGTGCCTGGAGTCCGGGGGAGACCCAGTACTTC. Translating it yields CAWSPGETQYF.

This clone has more than one count but fewer than ten. This chain connects TRBV9 to TRBJ2-1; D perhaps matches TRBD2 (5 bases). The germline V and J ends were trimmed by 1 base and 13 bases, with 18 bases remaining between them. CDR1 and CDR2 (germline): SGDLS, YYNGEE. CDR3 length: 14 amino acids. The CDR3 spells CASSVRSSSGIQFF. The CDR3 nucleotides are TGTGCCAGCAGCGTAAGGAGTAGCTCGGGGATTCAGTTCTTC.

This clone has more than one count but fewer than ten. The V gene is TRBV6-6, the J gene TRBJ1-5; no definite D call. Germline V gene data show CDR1 as MNHNY and CDR2 as SVGAGI (reference sequence). V was shortened by 6 bases and J by 1 base, with 16 bases between the two germline ends. This CDR3 comprises 16 residues. The CDR3 nucleotides are TGTGCCAGCAGAATTCGTCCCCAGGTCAGCAATCAGCCCCAGCATTTT. Protein sequence: CASRIRPQVSNQPQHF.

The chain couples TRBV9 to TRBJ2-3; D possibly corresponds to TRBD2 (5 bases). The CDR3 loop spans 16 amino acids. Per the germline V gene, CDR1 is SGDLS and CDR2 is YYNGEE. V was cut by 3 bases and J by 8 bases, with 22 bases left in between. CDR3: CASSANPPGLTLTQYF. The CDR3 DNA reads TGTGCCAGCAGCGCCAACCCCCCCGGACTCACTCTTACGCAGTATTTT.

The chain carries TRBV4-1 and TRBJ2-7, with D perhaps TRBD2 (6 bases). The CDR3 length is 16 residues. V lost 4 bases to trimming and J lost 1 base, with 17 bases between them. Per the germline V gene, CDR1 is MGHRA and CDR2 is YSYEKL. The CDR3 coding sequence is TGCGCCAGCAGCCCTGGCCGGGACTCAAGGTCCTACGAGCAGTACTTC. Translation gives CASSPGRDSRSYEQYF.

The V and J genes are TRBV6-6 and TRBJ2-5, with 8 bases that match TRBD1. Germline trimming cut 6 bases from V and 1 base from J; bases unmatched to any gene: 4. The germline CDR1 and CDR2 sequences are MNHNY and SVGAGI (reference sequence). The CDR3 consists of 14 residues. The CDR3 protein is CASRQTGVQETQYF. In DNA, the CDR3 is TGTGCCAGCAGGCAGACAGGGGTCCAAGAGACCCAGTACTTC.

This chain joins TRBV30 and TRBJ2-7; 7 bases are a match to TRBD2. This CDR3 region has 14 residues. Germline values: CDR1 GTSNPN, CDR2 SVGIG (reference sequence). The V segment lost 2 bases and the J segment 5 bases; nucleotides outside the gene matches: 9. CDR3 region: CAWSTGGSIHEQYF. The CDR3 DNA follows: TGTGCCTGGAGTACCGGCGGGAGTATCCACGAGCAGTACTTC.

This clone was observed a handful of times. This chain joins TRBV5-4 and TRBJ1-2; 7 positions agree with TRBD1. Germline loops: CDR1 SGHNT, CDR2 YYREEE (reference sequence). V shed 4 bases, J shed 2 bases, and the junction held 5 bases outside the gene matches. This CDR3 is 14 amino acids long. The CDR3 here is CASSPGQTNYGYTF. DNA for the CDR3: TGTGCCAGCAGCCCGGGACAGACGAACTATGGCTACACCTTC.

The J gene is TRBJ1-1, the V gene TRBV6-5, with no clear D. The CDR3 has 15 amino acids. V shed 0 bases and J shed 6 bases, with 14 bases lying between them. CDR1 and CDR2 from the germline V gene are MNHEY and SVGAGI. In DNA, the CDR3 is TGTGCCAGCAGTTACTCGGTGGGCCTGGTCGCTGAAGCTTTCTTT. Amino acid sequence: CASSYSVGLVAEAFF.

This chain joins TRBV29-1 and TRBJ2-3, with D maybe TRBD1 (7 bases). Germline V gives CDR1 SQVTM, CDR2 ANQGSEA. The CDR3 is 13 residues long. Trimming stripped 7 bases from V and 6 bases from J, with 17 bases between. The CDR3 sequence: CSGGDSKGDTQYF. The DNA of the CDR3 is TGCAGCGGCGGGGACAGTAAGGGTGATACGCAGTATTTT.

This clone was counted between two and nine times. The rearrangement joins TRBV4-1 to TRBJ1-3; no clear D. The CDR3 is 17 residues long. The V gene lost 4 bases and the J gene lost 3 bases, with 19 bases spanning the gap. Germline assignment: CDR1 MGHRA and CDR2 YSYEKL. This chain's CDR3 is CASSRGEAGNNGNTIYF. The CDR3 DNA sequence: TGCGCCAGCAGCCGAGGAGAGGCCGGAAACAATGGAAACACCATATATTTT.

This clone has only a few counts. V usage is TRBV6-6 and J usage is TRBJ2-1, with 7 bases lining up with TRBD1. The CDR3 covers 14 residues. Germline assignment: CDR1 MNHNY and CDR2 SVGAGI (reference sequence). The V gene end was trimmed by 5 bases and the J gene end by 7 bases; junction bases not matched to a gene: 8. The CDR3 DNA is TGTGCCAGCAGTGACACCGGGACAGAGAATGAGCAGTTCTTC. Protein product: CASSDTGTENEQFF.